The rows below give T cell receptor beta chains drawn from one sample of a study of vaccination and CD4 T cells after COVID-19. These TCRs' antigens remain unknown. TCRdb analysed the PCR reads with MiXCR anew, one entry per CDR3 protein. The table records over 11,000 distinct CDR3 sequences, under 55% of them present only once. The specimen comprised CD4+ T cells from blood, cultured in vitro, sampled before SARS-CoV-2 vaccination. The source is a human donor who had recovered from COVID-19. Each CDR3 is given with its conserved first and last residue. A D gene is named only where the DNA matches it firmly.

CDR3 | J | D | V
CSALAGGVTDTQYF | TRBJ2-3 | TRBD2 | TRBV20-1
CSARDIGGAYNSPLHF | TRBJ1-6 | . | TRBV20-1
CASSPGSRGHEQFF | TRBJ2-1 | TRBD1 | TRBV27
CASSGGGNYGYTF | TRBJ1-2 | . | TRBV6-1
CSARRQPANYGYTF | TRBJ1-2 | . | TRBV20-1
CSASDSGTGAGDTQYF | TRBJ2-3 | TRBD1 | TRBV20-1
CASRSPGMRSYNSPLHF | TRBJ1-6 | . | TRBV28
CASSLGGATDTQYF | TRBJ2-3 | . | TRBV7-9
CASSQRTGGEGNQPQHF | TRBJ1-5 | TRBD1 | TRBV7-2
CASSPGPDSPLHF | TRBJ1-6 | . | TRBV18
CASRRGGNTGELFF | TRBJ2-2 | . | TRBV6-1
CSASPASGGHGDEQFF | TRBJ2-1 | TRBD2 | TRBV20-1
CASQQGMYSTDTQYF | TRBJ2-3 | . | TRBV19
CASSYRQGALDAEAFF | TRBJ1-1 | . | TRBV6-5
CATSRAGQKETQYF | TRBJ2-5 | . | TRBV15
CASSYLGVNTEAFF | TRBJ1-1 | . | TRBV6-5
CASSSRRLAGANEQYF | TRBJ2-7 | TRBD2 | TRBV6-2/TRBV6-3
CASSRDSLTDTQYF | TRBJ2-3 | TRBD1 | TRBV12-3/TRBV12-4
CASSFNYGYTF | TRBJ1-2 | . | TRBV7-2
CASSLPDGNTIYF | TRBJ1-3 | . | TRBV7-6
CASSSRDRVGNQPQHF | TRBJ1-5 | TRBD1 | TRBV12-3/TRBV12-4
CASSLVAGVNTEAFF | TRBJ1-1 | . | TRBV7-2
CASSLSRGVAEAFF | TRBJ1-1 | . | TRBV7-2
CATSDNTDTQYF | TRBJ2-3 | . | TRBV24-1
CASSTGGGAIQETQYF | TRBJ2-5 | TRBD2 | TRBV19
CASSLSGDYGYTF | TRBJ1-2 | . | TRBV27
CSARDPRQGMSDTQYF | TRBJ2-3 | TRBD1 | TRBV20-1
CASRATGNQPQHF | TRBJ1-5 | TRBD1 | TRBV12-3/TRBV12-4
CASSPLKDSLEAFF | TRBJ1-1 | . | TRBV18
CASSQSPRDRDGGYTF | TRBJ1-2 | TRBD1 | TRBV14
CASSEDGRDSPLHF | TRBJ1-6 | . | TRBV2
CASSLFGSIMAGLEGYTF | TRBJ1-2 | . | TRBV27
CASRQTGAGNQPQHF | TRBJ1-5 | TRBD1 | TRBV12-3/TRBV12-4
CAISAPGQETQYF | TRBJ2-5 | . | TRBV10-3
CSARKPGLAGETQYF | TRBJ2-5 | TRBD2 | TRBV20-1
CASSLSGRIYGYTF | TRBJ1-2 | . | TRBV28
CAARRDRDHEQYF | TRBJ2-7 | TRBD1 | TRBV5-1
CASSLVFAGAVADTQYF | TRBJ2-3 | . | TRBV5-1
CSARAGTGLGGYTF | TRBJ1-2 | TRBD1 | TRBV20-1
CASKREGWTARTEAFF | TRBJ1-1 | . | TRBV19
CSASLNYQTLTTETQYF | TRBJ2-5 | . | TRBV20-1
CASALGHRGVNEQFF | TRBJ2-1 | . | TRBV12-5